These 10 T cell receptor beta chains were sequenced from one sample in a study of Tregs in tolerant kidney transplant recipients. Profiling relied on immunoSEQ multiplex PCR, and the TCRdb table lists in-frame clones only, not all of them. The sample has about 52,000 clones, and its top ten clones hold about 0.76%. The material was CD4+ T cells from blood, obtained before the transplant. The source is a human donor who received a combined kidney and bone marrow transplant.

As regards this clone: The CDR3 end lies 3 residues beyond the end of the read and is filled in from the germline J gene. The chain carries TRBV2 and TRBJ1-3, with D perhaps TRBD1 (6 bases). The CDR3 consists of 15 residues. V lost 3 bases to trimming and J lost 4 bases, with 13 bases between them. Per germline, CDR1 SNHLY and CDR2 FYNNEI. The CDR3 reads CASSDGSGVGNTIYF. The part of the CDR3 DNA that was read is TGTGCCAGCAGTGATGGTTCAGGGGTCGGAAACACC.

With respect to this clone: The read terminates 3 residues ahead of where the CDR3 ends, so the germline J gene completes it. The V gene is TRBV6-2 or TRBV6-3, the J gene TRBJ2-3; 7 nucleotides align to TRBD2. CDR3 length: 14 residues. After removal of 10 bases from V and 3 bases from J, the junction contained 10 bases not matched to a gene. The germline V gene has CDR1 MNHEY and CDR2 SVGEGT. The CDR3 region is CATQGLSSTDTQYF. Incomplete CDR3 DNA: TGTGCCACCCAGGGACTATCCTCTACAGATACG.

Comment on this clone: The read ends 3 residues early relative to the CDR3; the germline J gene fills the gap. The chain links TRBV5-5 to TRBJ1-1; D not certain. Germline CDR1 is SGHKS and CDR2 is YYEKEE (reference sequence). This CDR3 comprises 14 residues. V was shortened by 0 bases and J by 5 bases, with 11 bases between the two germline ends. CDR3 sequence: CASSLEAGWTEAFF. The part of the CDR3 DNA that was read is TGTGCCAGCAGCTTGGAAGCGGGTTGGACTGAA.

Turning to this clone: The read finishes 3 residues shy of the CDR3 end, and the germline J gene is used to complete it. J is TRBJ1-1 and V is TRBV18, with D perhaps TRBD1 (6 bases). Germline values: CDR1 KGHSH, CDR2 LQKENI. V lost 4 bases and J lost 4, with 13 bases in between. CDR3 length equals 14 residues. The CDR3 DNA, read in part, is TGTGCCAGCTCACAGCAGGGGTTTGGCACTGAA. It translates to CASSQQGFGTE. In full, the CDR3 reads CASSQQGFGTEAFF. The complete variable domain, with remaining parts taken from reference TRBV18 and TRBJ1-1, reads NAGVMQNPRHLVRRRGQEARLRCSPMKGHSHVYWYRQLPEEGLKFMVYLQKENIIDESGMPKERFSAEFPKEGPSILRIQQVVRGDSAAYFCASSQQGFGTEAFFGQGTRLTVV.

As regards this clone: The sequenced fragment ends 3 residues before the CDR3 boundary, so the rest is inferred from the germline J gene. The chain carries TRBV20-1 and TRBJ2-3; D possibly corresponds to TRBD1 (5 bases). The CDR3 contains 17 residues. The germline CDR1 and CDR2 sequences are DFQATT and SNEGSKA (reference sequence). Trimming stripped 1 base from V and 0 bases from J, with 17 bases between. CDR3 amino acids: CSARGLTQGPSTDTQYF. The sequenced CDR3 bases are TGCAGTGCTAGAGGCCTAACCCAGGGCCCAAGCACAGATACG.

A note on this clone: The read terminates 3 residues before the CDR3 end, so the remaining end is supplied by the germline J gene. V and J are TRBV5-1 and TRBJ2-2; D ambiguous. Trimming cost V 0 bases and J 4 bases, with 10 bases left between them. This CDR3 spans 15 amino acids. Germline V gene lookup returns CDR1 SGHRS and CDR2 YFSETQ. The CDR3 DNA, read in part, is TGCGCCAGCAGCTTGGCCCCCTCGGGCACCGGGGAG. This codes for CASSLAPSGTGE. The entire CDR3 protein reads CASSLAPSGTGELFF.

A remark on this clone: The read ends 3 residues shy of where the CDR3 ends; the end is completed using the germline J gene. The chain is built from TRBV18 and TRBJ2-3; D remains ambiguous. Germline-derived CDR1 and CDR2 are KGHSH and LQKENI. With 2 bases removed from V and 2 bases from J, the gap between germline ends came to 5 bases. CDR3 length equals 13 residues. The CDR3 sequence is CASSPEPTDTQYF. CDR3 DNA (partial): TGTGCCAGCTCACCAGAGCCCACAGATACG.

Concerning this clone: The missing CDR3 end, 3 residues past where the read stops, is filled in from the germline J gene. The genes are TRBV19 and TRBJ1-3; D is undetermined. This CDR3 has 14 residues. The germline V and J ends were trimmed by 7 bases and 1 base, with 11 bases remaining between them. Germline CDR1 and CDR2: LNHDA and SQIVND (reference sequence). The chain's CDR3 is CASIEGFSGNTIYF. CDR3 DNA, as far as it was read: TGTGCCAGTATCGAAGGGTTTTCTGGAAACACC.

Here the CDR3 reads CASAVAGRITEKLFF. CDR3 DNA, as far as it was read: TGCGCCAGCGCCGTCGCAGGGCGGATAACTGAAAAA. V usage is TRBV5-1 and J usage is TRBJ1-4; tentative D call: TRBD1 (5 bases). The sequence runs out 3 residues before the end of the CDR3; the remainder is reconstructed from the germline J gene. The germline CDR1 and CDR2 sequences are SGHRS and YFSETQ. The CDR3 is 15 residues long. V lost 7 bases, J lost 7 bases, and 20 bases lay in between.

About this clone: The observed sequence ends 3 residues before the CDR3 terminus, with the missing tail filled in from the germline J gene. This sequence joins TRBV7-2 and TRBJ1-5, with D tentatively TRBD1 (6 bases). V was cut by 1 base and J by 3 bases, with 10 bases left in between. Germline CDR1 and CDR2: SGHTA and FQGNSA. This CDR3 is built from 15 residues. Incomplete CDR3 DNA: TGTGCCAGCAGCTTAGGGGGGCAGCTCAATCAGCCC. This codes for CASSLGGQLNQP. The full CDR3 is CASSLGGQLNQPQHF.